Listed here is a single T cell receptor beta chain. Its antigen is not known. Sequencing was performed with immunoSEQ multiplex PCR; in TCRdb, only in-frame clones are kept and a portion is missing. Of approximately 130,000 clones listed, roughly nine tenths are singletons. This specimen belongs to a study of T cell responses to AZD1222 COVID-19 vaccine. Study-wide results and caveats: It was only after the peak T cell response that any repertoires were sampled.

CDR3 length: 12 amino acids. Germline V gene lookup returns CDR1 SGHAT and CDR2 FQNNGV. V was trimmed by 2 bases and J by 0 bases, leaving 2 bases between them. Specimen: peripheral blood, collected 28 days after the second AZD1222 dose. This sequence joins TRBV11-2 and TRBJ2-7; D is uncertain. The clonotype comes from an adult who received the AZD1222 COVID-19 vaccine. The CDR3: CASSLYSYEQYF. The CDR3, as DNA: TGTGCCAGCAGCTTATACTCCTACGAGCAGTACTTC.